Listed here are 20 T cell receptor beta chains from one sample, sequenced in a study of blood T cell repertoires in COVID-19. Libraries were prepared by immunoSEQ multiplex PCR; TCRdb keeps only in-frame clonotypes and omits some of them. The data contain about 73,000 clones, approximately 71% of them singletons. Material for sequencing was peripheral blood. These receptor sequences come from a man aged 65-85 years with COVID-19, enrolled during active disease.

The rearrangement uses TRBV6-5 and TRBJ1-6; perhaps TRBD1 as D (6 bases). Germline V gene data show CDR1 as MNHEY and CDR2 as SVGAGI. This CDR3 spans 15 amino acids. The V and J ends lost 7 bases and 6 bases respectively, with 16 bases between them. CDR3 protein: CASNIQGRLNSPLHF. CDR3 in DNA: TGTGCCAGCAACATACAGGGCCGCCTTAATTCACCCCTCCACTTT.

V usage is TRBV5-1 and J usage is TRBJ2-5; 11 bases fit TRBD2. The CDR3 runs to 18 residues. With 4 bases clipped from V and 4 bases from J, the junction kept 15 bases outside the gene matches. CDR1 is SGHRS, CDR2 YFSETQ, per germline. The CDR3 DNA reads as TGCGCCAGCAGCACCGGGACTAGCGGCCAACCTCTAACAGAGACCCAGTACTTC. Encoded protein: CASSTGTSGQPLTETQYF.

This clone was detected only once. The junction departs from germline at one end; a sequencing error may be responsible. The J gene is TRBJ1-2, the V gene TRBV19; 8 positions agree with TRBD1. CDR1 and CDR2 (germline): LNHDA, SQIVND (reference sequence). This CDR3 spans 12 amino acids. The CDR3 loop reads CASSISGTGFSF. The CDR3 DNA sequence: TGTGCCAGTAGTATTTCGGGGACAGGCTTCTCCTTC.

The CDR3, as DNA: TGTGCCAGCAGCTTGATAGACAGGGGTATCGATCAGCCCCAGCATTTT. Protein sequence: CASSLIDRGIDQPQHF. The chain employs TRBV5-6 and TRBJ1-5, with 8 bases fitting TRBD1. The CDR3 has 16 residues. Unmatched junction bases numbered 8, after V lost 1 base and J lost 5 bases. The germline gives CDR1 SGHDT, CDR2 YYEEEE.

The V gene is TRBV15, the J gene TRBJ2-7; D remains ambiguous. The germline V gene has CDR1 LNHNV and CDR2 YYDKDF (reference sequence). This CDR3 is 14 amino acids long. Trimming took off 0 bases at V and 2 bases at J, with 8 bases between the two ends. CDR3 loop: CATSRDKLAYEQYF. The CDR3 bases are TGTGCCACCAGCAGAGACAAGTTAGCCTACGAGCAGTACTTC.

The chain is built from TRBV5-1 and TRBJ1-4, with TRBD1 identical over 7 bases. This CDR3 is built from 16 residues. From germline, CDR1 is SGHRS and CDR2 YFSETQ. V lost 0 bases to trimming and J lost 7 bases; unmatched junction nucleotides: 9. The CDR3 region is CASSLAQTGTFEKLFF. CDR3 nucleotides: TGCGCCAGCAGCTTGGCCCAGACAGGGACTTTTGAAAAACTGTTTTTT.

This rearrangement joins TRBV4-1 to TRBJ2-2, with a weak D call TRBD1 (5 bases). The germline gives CDR1 MGHRA, CDR2 YSYEKL. There are 15 residues in the CDR3. The V and J ends lost 5 bases and 8 bases respectively, with 18 bases between them. As DNA, the CDR3 is TGCGCCAGCAGCGGAACCGGACACGCTAGGGGGGAGCTGTTTTTT. Translated: CASSGTGHARGELFF.

This clone has just a few counts. The CDR3 region is CASSQVTGGYSEKLFF. The CDR3 nucleotides read TGTGCCAGCAGCCAAGTTACAGGGGGCTATAGTGAAAAACTGTTTTTT. V and J are TRBV3-1 (or the pseudogene TRBV3-2) and TRBJ1-4, with TRBD1 identical over 9 bases. This CDR3 has 16 residues. V lost 1 base to trimming and J lost 7 bases; unmatched junction nucleotides: 7. CDR1 and CDR2 (germline): LGHDT, YNNKEL (reference sequence).

The chain carries TRBV5-1 and TRBJ1-2; D ambiguous. The CDR3 loop spans 16 amino acids. Deletions cut 3 bases from V and 8 bases from J, with 23 bases between. Per germline, CDR1 SGHRS and CDR2 YFSETQ. CDR3 sequence reads: CASSSTRSSPAEGYTF. The CDR3, as DNA: TGCGCCAGCAGCTCAACCCGATCCTCCCCAGCGGAGGGCTACACCTTC.

The CDR3 coding sequence is TGTGCCAGCAGCCAGCAGGGGAATGAAAAACTGTTTTTT. It encodes CASSQQGNEKLFF. V is TRBV4-2 and J is TRBJ1-4, with D perhaps TRBD1 (6 bases). The CDR3 spans 13 residues. V was cut by 3 bases and J by 5 bases, with 7 bases left in between. Germline CDR1 LGHNA, CDR2 YNFKEQ.

The rearrangement uses TRBV7-2 and TRBJ2-1; 9 bases fit TRBD2. The germline V gene encodes CDR1 SGHTA and CDR2 FQGNSA. With V trimmed by 1 base and J by 4 bases, 5 bases remained unmatched. The CDR3 runs to 16 residues. CDR3 sequence (DNA): TGTGCCAGCAGCTTAGTCACTAGCGGGTATTACAATGAGCAGTTCTTC. As protein: CASSLVTSGYYNEQFF.

The J gene is TRBJ2-2, the V gene TRBV21-1; the table's D call TRBD2 went unverified against the DNA. TRBV21-1 has pseudogene status. This CDR3 region has 19 residues. The CDR3 sequence: CASRKLNPAGGEPTGELFF. CDR3 DNA: TGTGCCAGCAGGAAACTCAACCCCGCCGGCGGAGAACCCACCGGGGAGCTGTTTTTT.

This clone was detected once. The chain carries TRBV7-3 and TRBJ1-5; the D is unclear. Trimming cost V 5 bases and J 2 bases, with 10 bases left between them. This CDR3 contains 14 residues. Germline CDR1 SGHTA, CDR2 FQGTGA. The CDR3 spells CASSLQQGNQPQHF. The CDR3 DNA reads TGTGCCAGCAGCCTACAGCAGGGCAATCAGCCCCAGCATTTT.

This clone was counted once. The V call is TRBV28, the J call TRBJ1-2; tentative D call: TRBD1 (5 bases). With 2 bases removed from V and 7 bases from J, the gap between germline ends came to 14 bases. The CDR3 is 14 residues long. Germline CDR1 MDHEN, CDR2 SYDVKM. As DNA, the CDR3 is TGTGCCAGCAGTTTAGTAGGGGCGGAACTTGGCTACACCTTC. Its translation: CASSLVGAELGYTF.

This sequence joins TRBV5-8 and TRBJ1-1; 9 nucleotides match TRBD1. CDR1 is SGHTS, CDR2 YDEGEE, per germline. V lost 6 bases, J lost 1 base, and 4 bases stayed unmatched. CDR3 length: 14 residues. The CDR3: CASIEQGANTEAFF. The CDR3 DNA reads as TGTGCCAGCATCGAACAGGGGGCGAACACTGAAGCTTTCTTT.

The chain joins TRBV18 to TRBJ1-5, with 7 positions matching TRBD1. Unmatched junction bases numbered 6, after V lost 3 bases and J lost 4 bases. Germline values: CDR1 KGHSH, CDR2 LQKENI. This CDR3 contains 15 residues. CDR3 protein: CASSPRTGRNQPQHF. Written as DNA, the CDR3 is TGTGCCAGCTCACCTCGGACAGGCCGAAATCAGCCCCAGCATTTT. The full variable domain, with the rest looked up from reference TRBV18 and TRBJ1-5, is NAGVMQNPRHLVRRRGQEARLRCSPMKGHSHVYWYRQLPEEGLKFMVYLQKENIIDESGMPKERFSAEFPKEGPSILRIQQVVRGDSAAYFCASSPRTGRNQPQHFGDGTRLSIL.

This chain links TRBV27 with TRBJ2-1; 8 bases fit TRBD2. This CDR3 spans 15 amino acids. The germline gives CDR1 MNHEY, CDR2 SMNVEV (reference sequence). V shed 4 bases and J 6 bases; nucleotides not matched to a gene: 8. CDR3 sequence: CASSSLAGGRNEQFF. In DNA, the CDR3 is TGTGCCAGCAGTTCTTTGGCGGGAGGACGCAATGAGCAGTTCTTC.

This chain connects TRBV7-8 to TRBJ2-7; 10 bases fit TRBD2. CDR1 is SGHVS and CDR2 is FQNEAQ in the germline V gene. The length of the CDR3 is 15 residues. The ends lost 1 base at V and 4 bases at J; junction bases unmatched: 4. CDR3 coding DNA: TGTGCCAGCAGCTTAGATCCTAGCGGGAGTTACGAGCAGTACTTC. Translated, it gives CASSLDPSGSYEQYF.

This clone was counted only a few times. The V gene is TRBV5-6, the J gene TRBJ2-1; 9 positions agree with TRBD2. V was pared by 2 bases and J by 0 bases, with 9 bases of the junction left unmatched. Germline CDR1 reads SGHDT; CDR2 reads YYEEEE. The CDR3 loop spans 18 amino acids. The DNA of the CDR3 is TGTGCCAGCAGCTTCTCTAGCGGGACCTATAGCTCCTACAATGAGCAGTTCTTC. Protein product: CASSFSSGTYSSYNEQFF. Full variable domain (rest looked up from reference TRBV5-6 and TRBJ2-1): DAGVTQSPTHLIKTRGQQVTLRCSPKSGHDTVSWYQQALGQGPQFIFQYYEEEERQRGNFPDRFSGHQFPNYSSELNVNALLLGDSALYLCASSFSSGTYSSYNEQFFGPGTRLTVL.

The rearrangement links TRBV4-2 to TRBJ2-2; tentative D call: TRBD2 (6 bases). Trimming removed 6 bases at V and 4 bases at J, with 15 bases between. The CDR3 has 15 residues. From germline, CDR1 is LGHNA and CDR2 YNFKEQ. CDR3 DNA sequence: TGTGCCAGCAGTCCAGCGGAGGGGTCCACCGGGGAGCTGTTTTTT. Amino acids: CASSPAEGSTGELFF.